The rows below give T cell receptor beta chains drawn from one sample of a study of cytomegalovirus exposure and HLA in healthy donors. Repertoires were generated with immunoSEQ multiplex PCR, while TCRdb's copy carries only in-frame clones and drops some. Here the sample spans about 110,000 clones, roughly 68% being singletons. The sample comprised PBMCs. Receptor source: a woman aged 25 to 45 in good health and CMV-seronegative. Both conserved end residues are part of each CDR3. D genes are given only for firm matches. For some rows the clone size is stated as once, few or many, or as a class when expanded; others skip it.

16 TRBJ1-4 TRBV14 - - CASSQLTQGYNEKLFF TGTGCCAGCAGCCAACTTACACAGGGCTACAATGAAAAACTGTTTTTT
15 TRBJ1-2 TRBV28 TRBD1 - CASSLVGQGVGGYTF TGTGCCAGCAGTTTAGTTGGACAGGGGGTGGGGGGCTACACCTTC
14 TRBJ2-5 TRBV5-1 - few CASSLGGNQETQYF TGCGCCAGCAGCTTGGGAGGGAACCAAGAGACCCAGTACTTC
15 TRBJ2-1 TRBV29-1 - - CSVEERGTAYNEQFF TGCAGCGTTGAAGAACGGGGGACGGCTTACAATGAGCAGTTCTTC
15 TRBJ2-3 TRBV5-4 TRBD2 few CASSSERERTDTQYF TGTGCCAGCAGCTCTGAGCGGGAGCGAACAGATACGCAGTATTTT
14 TRBJ2-5 TRBV18 TRBD2 - CASSPLGGAETQYF TGTGCCAGCTCACCGCTCGGGGGGGCGGAGACCCAGTACTTC
16 TRBJ2-1 TRBV4-2 - - CASSRNGGSSYNEQFF TGTGCCAGCAGTAGAAACGGAGGGAGCTCCTACAATGAGCAGTTCTTC
15 TRBJ2-7 TRBV11-2 TRBD2 - CASNRATSGSYEQYF TGTGCCAGCAACCGAGCGACTAGCGGGAGCTACGAGCAGTACTTC
14 TRBJ2-7 TRBV6-5 - - CASNAQGPSYEQYF TGTGCCAGCAACGCACAGGGCCCCTCCTACGAGCAGTACTTC
13 TRBJ2-5 TRBV30 TRBD1 few CAWSTQQGETQYF TGTGCCTGGAGTACGCAACAGGGGGAGACCCAGTACTTC
15 TRBJ1-2 TRBV7-9 - - CASSLANRHNYGYTF TGTGCCAGCAGCTTAGCGAACAGGCATAACTATGGCTACACCTTC
15 TRBJ2-2 TRBV4-3 TRBD2 - CASSPRLAGTGELFF TGCGCCAGCAGCCCGCGACTAGCCGGGACCGGGGAGCTGTTTTTT
16 TRBJ1-2 TRBV7-9 TRBD1 - CASSFGTGEVIYGYTF TGTGCCAGCAGCTTCGGGACAGGGGAGGTGATCTATGGCTACACCTTC
11 TRBJ2-7 TRBV2 - - CASCTSYEQYF TGTGCCAGCTGTACTTCCTACGAGCAGTACTTC
13 TRBJ2-3 TRBV6-5 TRBD1 - CASSYIGQGVWYF TGTGCCAGCAGTTACATCGGACAGGGGGTTTGGTATTTT
14 TRBJ1-2 TRBV4-3 - few CASSQDRDNYGYTF TGCGCCAGCAGCCAAGACAGGGATAACTATGGCTACACCTTC
16 TRBJ1-5 TRBV6-1 - - CASSGRGTNSNQPQHF TGTGCCAGCAGTGGTCGTGGCACAAATAGCAATCAGCCCCAGCATTTT
13 TRBJ1-5 TRBV15 - - CATSRARGQPQHF TGTGCCACCAGCAGAGCCCGGGGTCAGCCCCAGCATTTT
12 TRBJ1-1 TRBV7-9 - - CSSSSFSTEAFF TGTTCCAGCAGCTCTTTTAGCACTGAAGCTTTCTTT
18 TRBJ1-3 TRBV14 TRBD1 - CASSHVSRGVRPGNTIYF TGTGCCAGCAGCCATGTATCCAGGGGGGTCCGACCTGGAAACACCATATATTTT
16 TRBJ1-1 TRBV7-2 TRBD1 - CASSLTPDRVNTEAFF TGTGCCAGCAGCTTAACCCCAGACAGGGTGAACACTGAAGCTTTCTTT
14 TRBJ1-1 TRBV10-1 - - CASKFRAKAVEAFF TGCGCCAGCAAATTCAGGGCCAAGGCTGTTGAAGCTTTCTTT
14 TRBJ2-5 TRBV2 - few CASKSGLATETQYF TGTGCCAGCAAATCGGGGCTAGCGACAGAGACCCAGTACTTC
16 TRBJ2-1 TRBV5-1 TRBD2 - CASSRQAGGKGHEQFF TGCGCCAGCAGCCGACAAGCGGGAGGAAAGGGTCATGAGCAGTTCTTC
15 TRBJ1-1 TRBV10-3 TRBD1 - CAIRGGDRGDTEAFF TGTGCCATCAGGGGGGGGGACAGGGGGGACACTGAAGCTTTCTTT
14 TRBJ2-5 TRBV7-3 TRBD2 - CASSLNSGQETQYF TGTGCCAGCAGCTTAAATAGCGGGCAAGAGACCCAGTACTTC
15 TRBJ2-1 TRBV6-4 TRBD2 few CASSEGLAGYNEQFF TGTGCCAGCAGTGAGGGACTAGCGGGTTACAATGAGCAGTTCTTC
11 TRBJ1-1 TRBV6-1 - few CASSDVAEAFF TGTGCCAGCAGTGATGTAGCTGAAGCTTTCTTT
17 TRBJ2-7 TRBV7-2 - - CASSFAGWGESSYEQYF TGTGCCAGCAGCTTTGCCGGATGGGGGGAGAGCTCCTACGAGCAGTACTTC
15 TRBJ1-3 TRBV30 TRBD1 once CAWGTGGFSGNTIYF TGTGCCTGGGGGACAGGGGGCTTCTCTGGAAACACCATATATTTT
11 TRBJ2-1 TRBV11-2 - - CASSLAGEQFF TGTGCCAGCAGCTTGGCGGGTGAGCAGTTCTTC
15 TRBJ1-4 TRBV5-1 TRBD1 - CASSPQGATNEKLFF TGCGCCAGCAGCCCGCAGGGGGCGACTAATGAAAAACTGTTTTTT
14 TRBJ1-5 TRBV5-1 - - CASSLGSGDQPQHF TGCGCCAGCAGCTTGGGCTCAGGGGATCAACCCCAGCATTTT